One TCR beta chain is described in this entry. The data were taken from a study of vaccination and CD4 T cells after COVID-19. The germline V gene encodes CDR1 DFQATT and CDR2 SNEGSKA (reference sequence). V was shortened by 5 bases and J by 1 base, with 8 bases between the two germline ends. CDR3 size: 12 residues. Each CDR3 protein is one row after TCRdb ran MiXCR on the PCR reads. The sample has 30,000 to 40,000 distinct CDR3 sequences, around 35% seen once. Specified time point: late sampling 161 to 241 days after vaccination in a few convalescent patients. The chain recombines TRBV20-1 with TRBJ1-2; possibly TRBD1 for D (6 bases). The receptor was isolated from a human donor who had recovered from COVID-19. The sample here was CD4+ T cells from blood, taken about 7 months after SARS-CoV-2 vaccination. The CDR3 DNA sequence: TGCAGTGCTGGACAGATTAACTATGGCTACACCTTC. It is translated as CSAGQINYGYTF.